The 25 T cell receptor beta chains presented below share a single source sample, sequenced in a study of pediatric ulcerative colitis. Libraries were prepared by immunoSEQ multiplex PCR; TCRdb keeps only in-frame clonotypes and omits some of them. The sample records about 35,000 clones, about 81% being singletons. One to two pinch biopsies were taken from the rectum during colonoscopy. The sequenced sample was gut tissue. These receptor sequences come from a boy between 10 and 17 years old with mild ulcerative colitis.

The V and J genes are TRBV29-1 and TRBJ1-1; D ambiguous. Germline CDR1 SQVTM, CDR2 ANQGSEA. Trimming cost V 6 bases and J 4 bases, with 24 bases left between them. This CDR3 region has 16 residues. The CDR3 sequence is CSVSPPGRSASTEAFF. The CDR3 bases are TGCAGCGTGTCGCCCCCGGGAAGGTCAGCCAGCACTGAAGCTTTCTTT.

V is TRBV5-1 and J is TRBJ1-1; the D gene is possibly TRBD1 (6 bases). From germline, CDR1 is SGHRS and CDR2 YFSETQ. Between the trimmed V and J ends, which lost 1 base and 8 bases, there was a span of 21 bases. This CDR3 comprises 16 residues. The CDR3 loop is CASSLRQVGLGPEAFF. Here the CDR3 DNA reads TGCGCCAGCAGCTTGCGACAGGTTGGTCTAGGTCCAGAAGCTTTCTTT.

The chain links TRBV6-5 to TRBJ2-3; 8 positions match TRBD1. V shed 4 bases and J 6 bases; nucleotides not matched to a gene: 6. Germline-derived CDR1 and CDR2 are MNHEY and SVGAGI. The CDR3 covers 14 residues. CDR3 sequence reads: CASSWGTGGDTQYF. The CDR3 DNA follows: TGTGCCAGCAGTTGGGGTACAGGGGGTGATACGCAGTATTTT.

The CDR3: CASSDYTGQSGRQETQYF. In nucleotides, the CDR3 is TGCGCCAGCAGTGATTACACAGGTCAGTCGGGCCGCCAAGAGACCCAGTACTTC. The V call is TRBV10-2, the J call TRBJ2-5; a weak D match, TRBD1 (5 bases). The germline V gene has CDR1 WSHSY and CDR2 SAAADI. The CDR3 runs 18 residues. Trimming took off 3 bases at V and 1 base at J, with 21 bases between the two ends.

This rearrangement joins TRBV2 to TRBJ2-7; D may be TRBD1 (6 bases). V was clipped by 7 bases and J by 0 bases, with 13 bases between them. CDR3 size: 14 residues. Germline CDR1 reads SNHLY; CDR2 reads FYNNEI. The CDR3 nucleotides are TGTGCCAGCAAAGGAGGACAGATCTCCTACGAGCAGTACTTC. As protein: CASKGGQISYEQYF.

The chain couples TRBV29-1 to TRBJ1-1, with D perhaps TRBD1 (5 bases). The CDR3 consists of 11 residues. The V end was cut by 6 bases, the J end by 5 bases, with 10 bases between. Germline CDR1 reads SQVTM; CDR2 reads ANQGSEA. CDR3 DNA: TGCAGCGTCATCAGGGTAACTGAAGCTTTCTTT. It specifies CSVIRVTEAFF.

This clone was found once. The chain employs TRBV4-2 and TRBJ1-1; weak D call: TRBD1 (5 bases). The CDR3 totals 14 residues. V was clipped by 7 bases and J by 3 bases, with 15 bases between them. The germline gives CDR1 LGHNA, CDR2 YNFKEQ. The CDR3 coding sequence is TGTGCCAGCACCCGAGAGACGGGGGACACTGAAGCTTTCTTT. Amino acids: CASTRETGDTEAFF.

As to this clone: Other DNA sequences within the sample encode an identical CDR3. This rearrangement joins TRBV5-6 to TRBJ2-7; a weak D match, TRBD1 (5 bases). The germline V and J ends were trimmed by 1 base and 0 bases, with 8 bases remaining between them. CDR1 and CDR2 (germline): SGHDT, YYEEEE. This CDR3 is 14 amino acids long. The CDR3 DNA sequence: TGTGCCAGCAGCTTGCAAGGACACTCCTACGAGCAGTACTTC. This encodes CASSLQGHSYEQYF.

The genes are TRBV29-1 and TRBJ2-5; 7 nucleotides align to TRBD2. Germline assignment: CDR1 SQVTM and CDR2 ANQGSEA. This CDR3 spans 13 amino acids. Trimming took 6 bases from V and 7 from J; bases not matched to a gene: 11. CDR3 sequence: CSVKAGEYGTQYF. CDR3 in DNA: TGCAGCGTCAAGGCGGGGGAGTATGGGACCCAGTACTTC. The full variable domain, its missing parts supplied by reference TRBV29-1 and TRBJ2-5, is SAVISQKPSRDICQRGTSLTIQCQVDSQVTMMFWYRQQPGQSLTLIATANQGSEATYESGFVIDKFPISRPNLTFSTLTVSNMSPEDSSIYLCSVKAGEYGTQYFGPGTRLLVL.

The chain is built from TRBV6-1 and TRBJ2-7; TRBD2 agrees at 7 bases. The CDR3 is 13 amino acids. With 7 bases clipped from V and 2 bases from J, the junction kept 5 bases outside the gene matches. Germline loops: CDR1 MNHNS, CDR2 SASEGT. CDR3 in amino acids: CASTARGTYEQYF. The CDR3, as DNA: TGTGCCAGCACTGCGCGGGGGACCTACGAGCAGTACTTC.

The chain couples TRBV7-9 to TRBJ1-4; tentative D call: TRBD1 (6 bases). Germline CDR1 and CDR2: SEHNR and FQNEAQ (reference sequence). The CDR3 sequence is 15 residues long. Trimming cost V 4 bases and J 8 bases, with 17 bases left between them. The CDR3 sequence is CASSSPTGAREKLFF. DNA of the CDR3: TGTGCCAGCAGCTCCCCAACGGGGGCACGGGAAAAACTGTTTTTT.

Concerning this clone itself: The germline gene is not matched at one end of the junction; a read error may be the cause. This chain links TRBV14 with TRBJ2-7, with 8 bases identical to TRBD1. This CDR3 contains 11 residues. The V gene's germline CDR1 is SGHDN and CDR2 FVKESK. This chain's CDR3 is CASSWSGTGLF. CDR3 in DNA: TGTGCCAGCAGCTGGTCCGGGACAGGCCTCTTC.

CDR3 in DNA: TGTGCCAGCTCAAACCGGTTTGGCTACACCTTC. Translation gives CASSNRFGYTF. The chain uses TRBV18 and TRBJ1-2; D unresolved. CDR3 length: 11 amino acids. The V gene's germline CDR1 is KGHSH and CDR2 LQKENI. Trimming removed 5 bases at V and 7 bases at J, with 8 bases between.

The V call is TRBV4-1, the J call TRBJ1-6; D ambiguous. The CDR3 sequence is 15 residues long. Germline CDR1 and CDR2: MGHRA and YSYEKL. Deletions cut 0 bases from V and 6 bases from J, with 9 bases between. This chain's CDR3 is CASSQDWPVNSPLHF. CDR3 nucleotides: TGCGCCAGCAGCCAAGATTGGCCAGTTAATTCACCCCTCCACTTT.

The J gene is TRBJ2-5, the V gene TRBV14, with D unresolved. CDR3 length equals 13 residues. CDR1 is SGHDN and CDR2 is FVKESK in the germline V gene. The V end lost 4 bases, the J end lost 5 bases, and 11 bases lay between the germline ends. This CDR3 reads CASSPLLGETQYF. CDR3 sequence (DNA): TGTGCCAGCAGCCCACTCCTTGGGGAGACCCAGTACTTC.

The CDR3 bases are TGTGCCAGCAGCCAAGGCGTCGGGGTCTACGAGCAGTACTTC. Encoded protein: CASSQGVGVYEQYF. The rearrangement uses TRBV14 and TRBJ2-7; D perhaps matches TRBD2 (5 bases). V was clipped by 1 base and J by 3 bases, with 10 bases between them. The CDR3 consists of 14 residues. Germline loops: CDR1 SGHDN, CDR2 FVKESK. Together with reference TRBV14 and TRBJ2-7, the CDR3 gives the full variable domain: EAGVTQFPSHSVIEKGQTVTLRCDPISGHDNLYWYRRVMGKEIKFLLHFVKESKQDESGMPNNRFLAERTGGTYSTLKVQPAELEDSGVYFCASSQGVGVYEQYFGPGTRLTVT.

The rearrangement joins TRBV5-4 to TRBJ2-3; TRBD2 agrees at 9 bases. With 4 bases clipped from V and 9 bases from J, the junction kept 15 bases outside the gene matches. In germline, CDR1 is SGHNT, CDR2 YYREEE (reference sequence). The CDR3 spans 16 residues. The CDR3 DNA sequence: TGTGCCAGCAGCCAGAGGGTTAGCGGGGGCGTAGGGACGCAGTATTTT. Translation: CASSQRVSGGVGTQYF.

The chain couples TRBV6-5 to TRBJ1-1; D is possibly TRBD1 (5 bases). This CDR3 is built from 14 residues. In germline, CDR1 is MNHEY, CDR2 SVGAGI. The ends were cut back, 8 bases at V and 4 bases at J, with 17 bases in the middle. The CDR3 coding sequence is TGTGCCAGCCACCCCCCGTATGGGACCACTGAAGCTTTCTTT. It yields the protein CASHPPYGTTEAFF.

The chain employs TRBV5-8 and TRBJ1-4; 7 positions agree with TRBD1. V dropped 2 bases and J dropped 6; count of bases not matched to a gene: 1. Germline values: CDR1 SGHTS, CDR2 YDEGEE. The CDR3 length is 13 residues. This CDR3 reads CASSLGGDEKLFF. The CDR3 nucleotides read TGTGCCAGCAGCTTAGGGGGCGATGAAAAACTGTTTTTT.

The genes are TRBV7-8 and TRBJ1-2; D uncertain. The V and J ends lost 1 base and 4 bases respectively, with 10 bases between them. The CDR3 has 14 amino acids. Germline V gives CDR1 SGHVS, CDR2 FQNEAQ. Here the CDR3 reads CASSLEGLSYGYTF. The CDR3 DNA is TGTGCCAGCAGCTTAGAGGGCCTCTCCTATGGCTACACCTTC.

This clone was recorded only once. The chain uses TRBV11-2 and TRBJ1-2; D is unclear. V was clipped by 1 base and J by 6 bases, with 18 bases between them. Germline CDR1 is SGHAT and CDR2 is FQNNGV. The CDR3 sequence is 16 residues long. CDR3 nucleotides: TGTGCCAGCAGCTTAGGCCCTGACCGCCCGGGCAATGGCTACACCTTC. It encodes CASSLGPDRPGNGYTF.

The rearrangement uses TRBV7-9 and TRBJ1-1, with D uncertain. CDR1 and CDR2 (germline): SEHNR, FQNEAQ (reference sequence). The CDR3 contains 11 residues. V lost 7 bases to trimming and J lost 4 bases, with 7 bases between them. The CDR3 here is CASTDSTEAFF. CDR3 in DNA: TGTGCCAGCACAGATAGCACTGAAGCTTTCTTT.

This sequence joins TRBV5-8 and TRBJ2-5, with unresolved D. This CDR3 is built from 12 residues. Per germline, CDR1 SGHTS and CDR2 YDEGEE. Deletions cut 4 bases from V and 5 bases from J, with 9 bases between. The CDR3 nucleotides are TGTGCCAGCAGCCGGAATTTGGAGACCCAGTACTTC. It translates to CASSRNLETQYF. The complete variable domain, with remaining parts taken from reference TRBV5-8 and TRBJ2-5, reads EAGVTQSPTHLIKTRGQQATLRCSPISGHTSVYWYQQALGLGLQFLLWYDEGEERNRGNFPPRFSGRQFPNYSSELNVNALELEDSALYLCASSRNLETQYFGPGTRLLVL.

This chain connects TRBV5-1 to TRBJ2-7, with 15 bases fitting TRBD2. The V segment lost 1 base and the J segment 7 bases; nucleotides outside the gene matches: 6. The CDR3 extends over 16 amino acids. Germline V lookup: CDR1 SGHRS, CDR2 YFSETQ. The CDR3 loop is CASSLQGLAGGTEQYF. CDR3 DNA sequence: TGCGCCAGCAGCTTGCAAGGACTAGCGGGGGGGACGGAGCAGTACTTC.

The V gene is TRBV5-4, the J gene TRBJ1-2, with D maybe TRBD1 (6 bases). The length of the CDR3 is 15 residues. In germline, CDR1 is SGHNT, CDR2 YYREEE (reference sequence). Trimming left V 4 bases short and J 1 base short, with 14 bases between. CDR3 DNA: TGTGCCAGCAGCCCTCGGGGGGGCATTAACTATGGCTACACCTTC. Translating it yields CASSPRGGINYGYTF.